These 6 T cell receptor beta chains came from one sample sequenced in a study of cytomegalovirus exposure and HLA in healthy donors. The PCR used 60 Vbeta and 13 Jbeta primers. Profiling relied on immunoSEQ multiplex PCR, and the TCRdb table lists in-frame clones only, not all of them. The sample lists roughly 54,000 clones, almost 85% occurring once. Sequenced material: PBMCs. The receptors stem from a man aged 45-60 years in good health and CMV-seronegative.

This clone was counted a few times. The chain carries TRBV29-1 and TRBJ1-1; D is undetermined. The CDR3 covers 12 residues. Trimming removed 5 bases at V and 6 bases at J, with 13 bases between. Germline CDR1 is SQVTM and CDR2 is ANQGSEA. The CDR3, as DNA: TGCAGCGTTTCGACTGGATTCGCTGAAGCTTTCTTT. This codes for CSVSTGFAEAFF. Full variable domain (rest looked up from reference TRBV29-1 and TRBJ1-1): SAVISQKPSRDICQRGTSLTIQCQVDSQVTMMFWYRQQPGQSLTLIATANQGSEATYESGFVIDKFPISRPNLTFSTLTVSNMSPEDSSIYLCSVSTGFAEAFFGQGTRLTVV.

The V and J genes are TRBV19 and TRBJ1-4; D is possibly TRBD1 (6 bases). From germline, CDR1 is LNHDA and CDR2 SQIVND (reference sequence). This CDR3 is built from 17 residues. V shed 0 bases and J shed 0 bases, with 11 bases lying between them. The DNA of the CDR3 is TGTGCCAGTAGTATAGATCAATGGACAGCAACTAATGAAAAACTGTTTTTT. Residues: CASSIDQWTATNEKLFF.

This chain links TRBV5-1 with TRBJ2-1, with D possibly being TRBD2 (5 bases). Germline V gene lookup returns CDR1 SGHRS and CDR2 YFSETQ. This CDR3 spans 16 amino acids. V shed 4 bases and J shed 0 bases, with 14 bases lying between them. The CDR3 reads CASSPGGEPSYNEQFF. The CDR3 nucleotides read TGCGCCAGCAGCCCGGGTGGGGAGCCCTCCTACAATGAGCAGTTCTTC.

The gene calls are TRBV9 and TRBJ1-5, with D perhaps matching TRBD1 (5 bases). The germline V gene has CDR1 SGDLS and CDR2 YYNGEE. V lost 0 bases and J 8 bases, leaving 15 bases between the germline ends. The CDR3 consists of 15 residues. The CDR3 nucleotides are TGTGCCAGCAGCGTAGGTAACGCGGGGGTTGAGCCCCAGCATTTT. Protein product: CASSVGNAGVEPQHF.

This clone was counted once. This chain joins TRBV9 and TRBJ1-4; possibly TRBD1 for D (6 bases). The V gene lost 3 bases and the J gene lost 5 bases, with 14 bases spanning the gap. CDR1 is SGDLS and CDR2 is YYNGEE in the germline V gene. The CDR3 is made up of 15 amino acids. The CDR3, as DNA: TGTGCCAGCAGCGCATTGGGGGCGGACAATGAAAAACTGTTTTTT. It is translated as CASSALGADNEKLFF.

This sequence joins TRBV29-1 and TRBJ2-7; 11 positions match TRBD2. Germline CDR1 is SQVTM and CDR2 is ANQGSEA. V lost 4 bases, J lost 0 bases, and 5 bases stayed unmatched. CDR3 length: 15 amino acids. This CDR3 reads CSVAPGTSGSYEQYF. The CDR3, as DNA: TGCAGCGTTGCCCCAGGGACTAGCGGCTCCTACGAGCAGTACTTC.